Each of the 30 T cell receptor beta chains below was sequenced from the same sample in a study of vaccination effects on CD4 cells after COVID-19. Before any sequencing was done, the ViraFEST assay used viral peptide pools to expand antigen-specific CD4+ T cells. Culturing for 9 to 10 days preceded CD4+ T cell isolation. Infection with SARS-CoV-2 occurred in the person between March and December 2020, and PCR confirmed it. All participants had two doses of either the BNT162b2 or mRNA-1273 vaccine. For these receptors, no antigen is known. Some clones are missing from TCRdb's copy, which holds only in-frame ones; the method was immunoSEQ multiplex PCR. Among approximately 15,000 clones listed, around 74% were seen once. The material was CD4+ T cells from PBMCs cultured with SARS-CoV-2 spike peptides, obtained after COVID-19 vaccination. The receptors were gathered from a human donor who had a prior SARS-CoV-2 infection.

The chain combines TRBV7-3 with TRBJ2-5; no firm D call. The V gene lost 3 bases and the J gene lost 4 bases, with 6 bases spanning the gap. The germline CDR1 and CDR2 sequences are SGHTA and FQGTGA. The CDR3 consists of 12 residues. This chain's CDR3 is CASSFRRETQYF. The CDR3 coding sequence is TGTGCCAGCAGCTTCAGAAGAGAGACCCAGTACTTC.

The genes are TRBV3-1 (or the pseudogene TRBV3-2) and TRBJ1-3; D not certain. There are 15 residues in the CDR3. V was pared by 1 base and J by 0 bases, with 7 bases between. The germline CDR1 and CDR2 sequences are LGHDT and YNNKEL (reference sequence). This CDR3 is CASSQAGLSGNTIYF. The CDR3 DNA reads TGTGCCAGCAGCCAAGCGGGCCTCTCTGGAAACACCATATATTTT.

This clone appeared a few times. The rearrangement joins TRBV5-1 to TRBJ2-7; either TRBD1 or TRBD2 may supply D (5 bases each). Germline V gene data show CDR1 as SGHRS and CDR2 as YFSETQ. Deletions cut 2 bases from V and 5 bases from J, with 14 bases between. This CDR3 spans 14 amino acids. For the CDR3, the DNA is TGCGCCAGCAGCTTAGAGAGAGGGGCGAACGAGCAGTACTTC. As protein: CASSLERGANEQYF.

The CDR3 sequence is CASSFSLGDYNEQFF. In nucleotides, the CDR3 is TGCGCCAGCAGCTTTAGTTTGGGCGATTACAATGAGCAGTTCTTC. The genes are TRBV5-1 and TRBJ2-1, with D hard to call. CDR1 SGHRS and CDR2 YFSETQ come from the germline V gene. The CDR3 has 15 amino acids. V dropped 2 bases and J dropped 4 bases, with 13 bases sitting between them.

V usage is TRBV4-2 and J usage is TRBJ2-1; D is uncertain. CDR3 length: 15 amino acids. V lost 4 bases and J lost 7, with 17 bases in between. CDR1 LGHNA and CDR2 YNFKEQ come from the germline V gene. The CDR3 sequence is CASSPFYGTKNEQFF. The CDR3 nucleotides read TGTGCCAGCAGCCCATTTTATGGCACTAAAAATGAGCAGTTCTTC.

The rearrangement uses TRBV7-2 and TRBJ2-3; no definite D call. With 3 bases removed from V and 1 base from J, the gap between germline ends came to 8 bases. This CDR3 is built from 14 residues. CDR1 and CDR2 (germline): SGHTA, FQGNSA. The CDR3 sequence is CASSFSLGTDTQYF. Written as DNA, the CDR3 is TGTGCCAGCAGCTTTAGTTTGGGCACAGATACGCAGTATTTT.

The rearrangement uses TRBV2 and TRBJ2-1; D unclear. The CDR3 consists of 12 residues. Trimming shortened V by 4 bases and J by 9 bases, and 10 bases separated the two germline ends. Germline CDR1 is SNHLY and CDR2 is FYNNEI. CDR3 DNA: TGTGCCAGCAGTGTGCTTCTCGGTGAGCAGTTCTTC. Its protein is CASSVLLGEQFF.

The count of this clone is one. The chain uses TRBV11-3 and TRBJ2-7; TRBD1 matches 8 bases. This CDR3 region has 16 residues. V was clipped by 5 bases and J by 3 bases; unmatched bases: 12. Germline V gives CDR1 SGHNT, CDR2 YENEEA. CDR3 loop: CASSPTSGTGGYEQYF. Here the CDR3 DNA reads TGTGCCAGCAGCCCAACTTCGGGAACAGGGGGCTACGAGCAGTACTTC.

This chain uses TRBV2 with TRBJ2-2; tentative D call: TRBD2 (5 bases). From germline, CDR1 is SNHLY and CDR2 FYNNEI. This CDR3 is built from 16 residues. Trimming stripped 6 bases from V and 4 bases from J, with 18 bases between. CDR3 amino acids: CASRKGLMGSTGELFF. The CDR3 DNA is TGTGCCAGCAGAAAAGGGCTTATGGGGAGCACCGGGGAGCTGTTTTTT.

The rearrangement links TRBV9 to TRBJ1-3; D perhaps matches TRBD1 (5 bases). With 2 bases removed from V and 2 bases from J, the gap between germline ends came to 11 bases. The CDR3 runs to 15 residues. Germline V CDR1 and CDR2: SGDLS, YYNGEE. For the CDR3, the DNA is TGTGCCAGCAGCGTTGGGGGGACCGCTGGAAACACCATATATTTT. It yields the protein CASSVGGTAGNTIYF. The entire variable domain, with the rest obtained from reference TRBV9 and TRBJ1-3, is as follows: DSGVTQTPKHLITATGQRVTLRCSPRSGDLSVYWYQQSLDQGLQFLIQYYNGEERAKGNILERFSAQQFPDLHSELNLSSLELGDSALYFCASSVGGTAGNTIYFGEGSWLTVV.

V and J are TRBV25-1 and TRBJ2-3, with 8 bases matching TRBD2. V lost 6 bases, J lost 7 bases, and 9 bases stayed unmatched. Germline values: CDR1 MGHDK, CDR2 SYGVNS. This CDR3 has 14 amino acids. Here the CDR3 DNA reads TGTGCCAGCAGCGGAGCGGGAGTTTCTTATACGCAGTATTTT. It encodes CASSGAGVSYTQYF.

This clone has just a few counts. The chain joins TRBV7-9 to TRBJ1-1; tentative D call: TRBD1 (6 bases). This CDR3 is 13 amino acids long. Deletions cut 1 base from V and 4 bases from J, with 7 bases between. Germline CDR1 SEHNR, CDR2 FQNEAQ (reference sequence). Written as DNA, the CDR3 is TGTGCCAGCAGCTTAGAACAGGGCACTGAAGCTTTCTTT. Amino acid sequence: CASSLEQGTEAFF.

The V call is TRBV7-8, the J call TRBJ2-7, with a tentative D call TRBD2 (6 bases). V lost 3 bases and J lost 2, with 8 bases in between. The CDR3 has 13 amino acids. The germline gives CDR1 SGHVS, CDR2 FQNEAQ. Written as DNA, the CDR3 is TGTGCCAGCAGCTTTAGCGGAACCTACGAGCAGTACTTC. It codes for CASSFSGTYEQYF.

This clone was seen only a few times. The gene calls are TRBV18 and TRBJ1-1; D may be TRBD1 (5 bases). This CDR3 region has 15 residues. Germline V gives CDR1 KGHSH, CDR2 LQKENI. V was pared by 2 bases and J by 3 bases, with 13 bases between. For the CDR3, the DNA is TGTGCCAGCTCACCATCTGGGGACCTCTACACTGAAGCTTTCTTT. The encoded protein is CASSPSGDLYTEAFF.

V usage is TRBV5-4 and J usage is TRBJ2-5, with 13 bases aligning to TRBD2. CDR1 is SGHNT, CDR2 YYREEE, per germline (reference sequence). Trimming removed 4 bases from V and 3 bases from J; junction bases left unmatched: 15. This CDR3 is 19 amino acids long. The CDR3 region is CASSRTGTGTSGIEETQYF. DNA for the CDR3: TGTGCCAGCAGCCGGACCGGGACAGGGACTAGCGGGATAGAAGAGACCCAGTACTTC.

The chain joins TRBV18 to TRBJ2-3; a possible D gene is TRBD2 (5 bases). The CDR3 is 15 residues long. Trimming removed 4 bases from V and 1 base from J, with 12 bases in between. Per germline, CDR1 KGHSH and CDR2 LQKENI. CDR3 loop: CASSQASRRTDTQYF. In DNA form, the CDR3 reads TGTGCCAGCTCACAAGCTAGCAGGCGCACAGATACGCAGTATTTT.

The chain recombines TRBV6-2 or TRBV6-3 with TRBJ2-7, with D perhaps matching TRBD1 (6 bases). CDR3 length: 14 residues. V lost 4 bases, J lost 0 bases, and 10 bases lay in between. The germline V gene encodes CDR1 MNHEY and CDR2 SVGEGT. Here the CDR3 reads CASSLGTSSYEQYF. The CDR3 bases are TGTGCCAGCAGTTTAGGGACATCCTCCTACGAGCAGTACTTC.

CDR3 DNA: TGTGCCAGCAGCTTACTAGCAACCGGGGAGCTGTTTTTT. It yields the protein CASSLLATGELFF. This chain uses TRBV7-2 with TRBJ2-2, with a possible D match to TRBD2 (5 bases). Germline-derived CDR1 and CDR2 are SGHTA and FQGNSA. CDR3 length: 13 amino acids. V was trimmed by 2 bases and J by 5 bases, leaving 6 bases between them. The variable domain in full, completed from reference TRBV7-2 and TRBJ2-2, reads GAGVSQSPSNKVTEKGKDVELRCDPISGHTALYWYRQSLGQGLEFLIYFQGNSAPDKSGLPSDRFSAERTGGSVSTLTIQRTQQEDSAVYLCASSLLATGELFFGEGSRLTVL.

The CDR3 bases are TGTGCCCCCGGGGGGTTCGAGAATCAGCCCCAGCATTTT. It yields the protein CAPGGFENQPQHF. The rearrangement joins TRBV24-1 to TRBJ1-5; D possibly corresponds to TRBD1 (5 bases). The V gene's germline CDR1 is KGHDR and CDR2 SFDVKD. The CDR3 is 13 residues long. Trimming took 12 bases from V and 4 from J, leaving 15 bases between them.

The chain combines TRBV18 with TRBJ1-1; TRBD1 might be the D (5 bases). This CDR3 has 13 amino acids. Deletions cut 5 bases from V and 1 base from J, with 8 bases between. Per germline, CDR1 KGHSH and CDR2 LQKENI. The CDR3 DNA reads as TGTGCCAGCTCATACGGGGGGAACACTGAAGCTTTCTTT. Amino acid sequence: CASSYGGNTEAFF. Combining the CDR3 with reference TRBV18 and TRBJ1-1 gives the whole variable domain NAGVMQNPRHLVRRRGQEARLRCSPMKGHSHVYWYRQLPEEGLKFMVYLQKENIIDESGMPKERFSAEFPKEGPSILRIQQVVRGDSAAYFCASSYGGNTEAFFGQGTRLTVV.

The chain recombines TRBV6-5 with TRBJ1-4; 9 bases align to TRBD1. Germline V CDR1 and CDR2: MNHEY, SVGAGI. The CDR3 length is 14 residues. The trim removed 5 bases at V and 8 bases at J, leaving 6 bases unmatched. CDR3 loop: CASSPGTGREKLFF. The CDR3 DNA is TGTGCCAGCAGTCCCGGGACAGGGCGAGAAAAACTGTTTTTT.

The chain carries TRBV5-4 and TRBJ1-1; D call uncertain. The CDR3 sequence is 14 residues long. In germline, CDR1 is SGHNT, CDR2 YYREEE (reference sequence). V was cut by 0 bases and J by 3 bases, with 9 bases left in between. The CDR3 here is CASSLEGGYTEAFF. For the CDR3, the DNA is TGTGCCAGCAGCTTGGAGGGAGGATACACTGAAGCTTTCTTT.

The chain employs TRBV5-1 and TRBJ1-6; 10 bases are a match to TRBD1. V was clipped by 2 bases and J by 8 bases; unmatched bases: 4. The CDR3 has 15 amino acids. Looked up from germline, CDR1 is SGHRS and CDR2 is YFSETQ. The CDR3: CASSLTGTGDSPLHF. The CDR3 DNA is TGCGCCAGCAGCTTAACCGGGACAGGGGATTCACCCCTCCACTTT.

The chain employs TRBV5-6 and TRBJ1-2, with unresolved D. V lost 4 bases and J 5 bases, leaving 9 bases between the germline ends. Germline V gene lookup returns CDR1 SGHDT and CDR2 YYEEEE. This CDR3 spans 12 amino acids. In nucleotides, the CDR3 is TGTGCCAGCAGCGAAATCGAGTATGGCTACACCTTC. Translation: CASSEIEYGYTF.

The V call is TRBV5-5, the J call TRBJ2-1; 11 bases are shared with TRBD2. Germline values: CDR1 SGHKS, CDR2 YYEKEE (reference sequence). This CDR3 is built from 16 residues. V shed 0 bases and J 6 bases; nucleotides not matched to a gene: 5. The CDR3 loop reads CASSLGIAGGFNEQFF. CDR3 DNA sequence: TGTGCCAGCAGCTTGGGGATAGCGGGGGGGTTCAATGAGCAGTTCTTC.

This chain links TRBV27 with TRBJ1-1; no definite D call. The V end lost 2 bases, the J end lost 8 bases, and 6 bases lay between the germline ends. Germline V lookup: CDR1 MNHEY, CDR2 SMNVEV (reference sequence). The CDR3 has 11 amino acids. The CDR3 reads CASSLGREAFF. CDR3 DNA: TGTGCCAGCAGTTTAGGCAGGGAAGCTTTCTTT.

About this clone itself: A much more abundant neighbour one base away suggests this may be a read error. The CDR3 region has the DNA TGTGCCAGCAGCGCTAGCACAGATACGCAGTATTTT. Translating it yields CASSASTDTQYF. The genes are TRBV7-3 and TRBJ2-3; the D is unclear. With 5 bases removed from V and 0 bases from J, the gap between germline ends came to 3 bases. The CDR3 has 12 amino acids. The germline CDR1 and CDR2 sequences are SGHTA and FQGTGA.

This clone has a single count. The chain is built from TRBV19 and TRBJ1-1; D ambiguous. Between the trimmed V and J ends, which lost 3 bases and 11 bases, there was a span of 16 bases. Germline V CDR1 and CDR2: LNHDA, SQIVND (reference sequence). The CDR3 covers 13 residues. In nucleotides, the CDR3 is TGTGCCAGTAGTATGATCGACCCTGCTGGGGCTTTCTTT. Translating it yields CASSMIDPAGAFF.

This chain links TRBV5-1 with TRBJ2-7; possible D gene TRBD2, 5 bases. The CDR3 is 14 residues long. Per germline, CDR1 SGHRS and CDR2 YFSETQ. Deletions cut 4 bases from V and 2 bases from J, with 13 bases between. In DNA form, the CDR3 reads TGCGCCAGCAGCCAGACGAGCGGTCCCTACGAGCAGTACTTC. It encodes CASSQTSGPYEQYF. Looking up the rest from reference TRBV5-1 and TRBJ2-7 gives the full variable domain: KAGVTQTPRYLIKTRGQQVTLSCSPISGHRSVSWYQQTPGQGLQFLFEYFSETQRNKGNFPGRFSGRQFSNSRSEMNVSTLELGDSALYLCASSQTSGPYEQYFGPGTRLTVT.

This clone was recorded a few times. J is TRBJ1-2 and V is TRBV3-1 (or the pseudogene TRBV3-2); no clear D gene. Germline CDR1 is LGHDT and CDR2 is YNNKEL (reference sequence). The germline V and J ends were trimmed by 1 base and 5 bases, with 5 bases remaining between them. The length of the CDR3 is 12 residues. CDR3 region: CASSQGPYGYTF. In DNA form, the CDR3 reads TGTGCCAGCAGCCAAGGGCCTTATGGCTACACCTTC.